Listed here are 22 T cell receptor beta chains from one sample, sequenced in a study of blood T cell repertoires in COVID-19. The data were produced by immunoSEQ multiplex PCR, yet TCRdb's version contains in-frame clones alone and is incomplete. The sample lists some 300,000 clones, approximately 86% occurring once. The sample was peripheral blood. The receptor source for this set is a woman aged 70-85 years with COVID-19, enrolled during active disease.

The chain is built from TRBV7-9 and TRBJ1-2; weak D call: TRBD1 (5 bases). The germline gives CDR1 SEHNR, CDR2 FQNEAQ (reference sequence). V lost 0 bases, J lost 6 bases, and 11 bases lay in between. This CDR3 is built from 14 residues. In DNA, the CDR3 is TGTGCCAGCAGCTTAGCGACGCAGGGAAATGGCTACACCTTC. Its translation is CASSLATQGNGYTF.

This chain joins TRBV27 and TRBJ1-2, with TRBD1 matching 8 bases. Germline CDR1 and CDR2: MNHEY and SMNVEV (reference sequence). Trimming at V came to 4 bases and at J to 8 bases, leaving 6 bases not matched to a gene. The CDR3 length is 13 residues. CDR3 nucleotide sequence: TGTGCCAGCAGTTCCCAGGGGGCGAGCGGCTACACCTTC. Amino acids: CASSSQGASGYTF.

The rearrangement uses TRBV7-2 and TRBJ2-6; 7 positions agree with TRBD1. The CDR3 extends over 15 amino acids. Looked up from germline, CDR1 is SGHTA and CDR2 is FQGNSA. Trimming removed 5 bases from V and 6 bases from J; junction bases left unmatched: 7. The CDR3 spells CASSPQQGKANVLTF. The DNA of the CDR3 is TGTGCCAGCAGCCCCCAACAGGGGAAGGCCAACGTCCTGACTTTC.

CDR3 loop: CASSLAMENEQFF. CDR3 DNA sequence: TGCGCCAGCAGCTTGGCCATGGAGAATGAGCAGTTCTTC. The chain is built from TRBV5-1 and TRBJ2-1; D gene uncertain. The CDR3 spans 13 residues. V gave up 0 bases and J gave up 7 bases, with 8 bases separating them. Germline CDR1 SGHRS, CDR2 YFSETQ.

The rearrangement joins TRBV5-4 to TRBJ1-2, with 11 bases that match TRBD1. Trimming removed 4 bases from V and 0 bases from J; junction bases left unmatched: 5. This CDR3 comprises 16 residues. CDR1 is SGHNT and CDR2 is YYREEE in the germline V gene (reference sequence). The DNA of the CDR3 is TGTGCCAGCAGCGTCGGACAGGGGGCCTCTAACTATGGCTACACCTTC. Protein sequence: CASSVGQGASNYGYTF. The full variable domain, its missing parts supplied by reference TRBV5-4 and TRBJ1-2, is ETGVTQSPTHLIKTRGQQVTLRCSSQSGHNTVSWYQQALGQGPQFIFQYYREEENGRGNFPPRFSGLQFPNYSSELNVNALELDDSALYLCASSVGQGASNYGYTFGSGTRLTVV.

The chain combines TRBV12-3 or TRBV12-4 with TRBJ1-1; unclear D gene. The germline V and J ends were trimmed by 7 bases and 1 base, with 7 bases remaining between them. The CDR3 length is 12 residues. CDR3 coding DNA: TGTGCCAGCACTAGTGGGAACACTGAAGCTTTCTTT. Protein product: CASTSGNTEAFF.

This clone was detected only a few times. The chain joins TRBV2 to TRBJ1-1, with D tentatively TRBD1 (5 bases). V was shortened by 5 bases and J by 1 base, with 8 bases between the two germline ends. The CDR3 is 13 residues long. From germline, CDR1 is SNHLY and CDR2 FYNNEI. The CDR3 sequence: CASSSTGNTEAFF. As DNA, the CDR3 is TGTGCCAGCAGTTCAACAGGGAACACTGAAGCTTTCTTT. Full variable domain (missing parts from reference TRBV2 and TRBJ1-1): EPEVTQTPSHQVTQMGQEVILRCVPISNHLYFYWYRQILGQKVEFLVSFYNNEISEKSEIFDDQFSVERPDGSNFTLKIRSTKLEDSAMYFCASSSTGNTEAFFGQGTRLTVV.

V and J are TRBV10-3 and TRBJ2-2; D is perhaps TRBD2 (6 bases). The length of the CDR3 is 14 residues. Germline V gene data show CDR1 as ENHRY and CDR2 as SYGVKD. The V end was cut by 6 bases, the J end by 6 bases, with 14 bases between. DNA for the CDR3: TGTGCCATCAGGGGGGACTCCTTTGCCGGGGAGCTGTTTTTT. Protein: CAIRGDSFAGELFF.

The genes are TRBV5-1 and TRBJ1-2; possible D gene TRBD1, 5 bases. This CDR3 has 14 amino acids. The V gene's germline CDR1 is SGHRS and CDR2 YFSETQ. V gave up 0 bases and J gave up 8 bases, with 14 bases separating them. This CDR3 is CASSLAQGGSGYTF. CDR3 nucleotide sequence: TGCGCCAGCAGCTTGGCCCAGGGAGGGAGCGGCTACACCTTC.

The chain carries TRBV25-1 and TRBJ2-5; 7 bases map to TRBD1. Germline V CDR1 and CDR2: MGHDK, SYGVNS. V dropped 2 bases and J dropped 3; count of bases not matched to a gene: 0. The CDR3 runs 13 residues. CDR3 region: CASSETGEETQYF. In DNA, the CDR3 is TGTGCCAGCAGTGAAACAGGGGAAGAGACCCAGTACTTC.

This chain uses TRBV10-1 with TRBJ2-1, with 11 bases that match TRBD2. Germline V CDR1 and CDR2: WNHNN, SYGVQD (reference sequence). The CDR3 is 15 residues long. The trim removed 2 bases at V and 5 bases at J, leaving 2 bases unmatched. The CDR3 DNA sequence: TGCGCCAGCAGTGAGACTAGCGGGGGTAACAATGAGCAGTTCTTC. Translating gives CASSETSGGNNEQFF.

The chain employs TRBV5-1 and TRBJ2-3; perhaps TRBD1 as D (6 bases). With 4 bases removed from V and 1 base from J, the gap between germline ends came to 13 bases. This CDR3 is 15 amino acids long. Germline V gene lookup returns CDR1 SGHRS and CDR2 YFSETQ. The DNA for the CDR3 is TGCGCCAGCAGCACACAGGGAGATGGCACAGATACGCAGTATTTT. Its protein product is CASSTQGDGTDTQYF.

This sequence joins TRBV5-6 and TRBJ1-2; 9 bases fit TRBD1. The CDR3 is 14 residues long. With 4 bases clipped from V and 8 bases from J, the junction kept 9 bases outside the gene matches. CDR1 and CDR2 from the germline V gene are SGHDT and YYEEEE. CDR3: CASSGNRGRRGYTF. The CDR3 nucleotides are TGTGCCAGCAGCGGGAACAGGGGGCGCCGAGGCTACACCTTC.

This clone was seen a single time. This rearrangement joins TRBV7-3 to TRBJ2-3; 9 bases agree with TRBD2. Germline V gene data show CDR1 as SGHTA and CDR2 as FQGTGA. The CDR3 runs 19 residues. V lost 2 bases to trimming and J lost 3 bases; unmatched junction nucleotides: 15. This CDR3 is CASSLRPLLAGGQTDTQYF. CDR3 nucleotides: TGTGCCAGCAGCTTACGGCCCCTACTGGCGGGGGGGCAGACAGATACGCAGTATTTT.

The V call is TRBV5-1, the J call TRBJ2-7; D not resolved. V was cut by 1 base and J by 2 bases, with 10 bases left in between. The germline V gene encodes CDR1 SGHRS and CDR2 YFSETQ. The CDR3 has 14 amino acids. The CDR3: CASSLYGDTYEQYF. For the CDR3, the DNA is TGCGCCAGCAGCTTGTATGGAGATACCTACGAGCAGTACTTC.

This clone was seen only a few times. The rearrangement uses TRBV6-5 and TRBJ1-5, with D unclear. V lost 5 bases to trimming and J lost 7 bases, with 12 bases between them. The CDR3 consists of 13 residues. The V gene's germline CDR1 is MNHEY and CDR2 SVGAGI. CDR3 residues: CASSLDGEQPQHF. CDR3 bases: TGTGCCAGCAGTCTCGACGGAGAGCAGCCCCAGCATTTT.

The chain employs TRBV5-4 and TRBJ1-2; unclear D gene. Germline CDR1 and CDR2: SGHNT and YYREEE (reference sequence). Trimming shortened V by 2 bases and J by 3 bases, and 8 bases separated the two germline ends. The CDR3 consists of 13 residues. The CDR3: CASSLRGDYGYTF. CDR3 nucleotide sequence: TGTGCCAGCAGCTTACGCGGGGACTATGGCTACACCTTC.

This chain connects TRBV5-1 to TRBJ2-7; D is perhaps TRBD1 (6 bases). Germline loops: CDR1 SGHRS, CDR2 YFSETQ. The CDR3 contains 14 residues. With 3 bases removed from V and 4 bases from J, the gap between germline ends came to 14 bases. CDR3 loop: CASSSSGDPYEQYF. The CDR3 DNA reads TGCGCCAGCAGCTCGTCAGGGGACCCTTACGAGCAGTACTTC.

V gene TRBV18 combines with J gene TRBJ1-2; 7 bases fit TRBD1. This CDR3 spans 15 amino acids. Per germline, CDR1 KGHSH and CDR2 LQKENI. The trim removed 3 bases at V and 2 bases at J, leaving 6 bases unmatched. This CDR3 is CASSPQGVGNYGYTF. Here the CDR3 DNA reads TGTGCCAGCTCACCTCAGGGGGTCGGGAACTATGGCTACACCTTC.

The CDR3 DNA sequence: TGCAGTGCTAGTGGCAGGGGCGATGAAAAACTGTTTTTT. This sequence encodes CSASGRGDEKLFF. V and J are TRBV20-1 and TRBJ1-4, with D tentatively TRBD1 (6 bases). Germline V gene sequence: CDR1 DFQATT, CDR2 SNEGSKA (reference sequence). This CDR3 is built from 13 residues. The V end was cut by 3 bases, the J end by 6 bases, with 11 bases between.

There are a few counts of this clone. The chain uses TRBV4-2 and TRBJ1-1; TRBD1 agrees at 9 bases. The V gene end was trimmed by 4 bases and the J gene end by 3 bases; junction bases not matched to a gene: 3. The CDR3 is 14 residues long. Germline CDR1 and CDR2: LGHNA and YNFKEQ. The CDR3 DNA reads TGTGCCAGCAGCCGGACAGGGGAAGACACTGAAGCTTTCTTT. This gives the protein CASSRTGEDTEAFF.

This clone was seen many times. The sample carries other DNA sequences with the same CDR3. The rearrangement joins TRBV5-1 to TRBJ1-1; TRBD1 is a possible D gene (6 bases). From germline, CDR1 is SGHRS and CDR2 YFSETQ. CDR3 length: 14 residues. Trimming stripped 0 bases from V and 1 base from J, with 7 bases between. CDR3 DNA sequence: TGCGCCAGCAGCTTGGAAGGGGGGAACACTGAAGCTTTCTTT. Its protein product is CASSLEGGNTEAFF.